The 8 T cell receptor beta chains presented below share a single source sample, sequenced in a study of blood T cell repertoires in COVID-19. Data came from immunoSEQ multiplex PCR; TCRdb stores just in-frame clones and leaves some out. The sample includes more than 100,000 clones, around 80% of them seen just once. Sequencing was carried out using peripheral blood. The source of these receptors is a man aged 55 to 70 with active or convalescent COVID-19.

The chain links TRBV7-8 to TRBJ2-3; D possibly corresponds to TRBD1 (6 bases). The V and J ends lost 1 base and 4 bases respectively, with 12 bases between them. The CDR3 spans 15 residues. Germline V CDR1 and CDR2: SGHVS, FQNEAQ. Written as DNA, the CDR3 is TGTGCCAGCAGCTTAGGTATTAGGGGGTCAGATACGCAGTATTTT. Residues: CASSLGIRGSDTQYF.

The CDR3: CASSHQGRDEKLFF. CDR3 coding DNA: TGTGCCAGCAGCCACCAGGGAAGAGACGAAAAACTGTTTTTT. The chain couples TRBV4-2 to TRBJ1-4; perhaps TRBD1 as D (5 bases). The CDR3 has 14 amino acids. Per the germline V gene, CDR1 is LGHNA and CDR2 is YNFKEQ. V gave up 3 bases and J gave up 8 bases, with 13 bases separating them.

In this sample, this clone turned up many times. This sequence joins TRBV6-5 and TRBJ2-7, with 9 bases identical to TRBD1. In germline, CDR1 is MNHEY, CDR2 SVGAGI. Trimming removed 6 bases from V and 3 bases from J; junction bases left unmatched: 3. The CDR3 spans 13 residues. CDR3 region: CASRDRGIYEQYF. The CDR3 DNA follows: TGTGCCAGCAGGGACAGGGGAATCTACGAGCAGTACTTC.

The chain recombines TRBV6-2 or TRBV6-3 with TRBJ2-7, with 13 bases that match TRBD2. The CDR3 is 15 amino acids. V shed 5 bases, J shed 7 bases, and the junction held 8 bases outside the gene matches. The germline V gene encodes CDR1 MNHEY and CDR2 SVGEGT. This chain's CDR3 is CASSPAGTSGKEQYF. CDR3 DNA sequence: TGTGCCAGCAGTCCCGCCGGGACTAGCGGGAAGGAGCAGTACTTC.

This chain uses TRBV7-9 with TRBJ2-1, with 10 bases identical to TRBD2. The CDR3 covers 15 residues. V was pared by 5 bases and J by 3 bases, with 4 bases of the junction left unmatched. Germline lookup yields CDR1 SEHNR and CDR2 FQNEAQ (reference sequence). The CDR3 coding sequence is TGTGCCAGCAGCCCCGGGACTAGCGACTACAATGAGCAGTTCTTC. This translates into CASSPGTSDYNEQFF.

The chain joins TRBV6-5 to TRBJ2-1; D unclear. The V gene's germline CDR1 is MNHEY and CDR2 SVGAGI. This CDR3 is built from 13 residues. Trimming shortened V by 0 bases and J by 7 bases, and 7 bases separated the two germline ends. CDR3 region: CASSYSQWNEQFF. The CDR3 region has the DNA TGTGCCAGCAGTTACTCCCAGTGGAATGAGCAGTTCTTC.

This chain joins TRBV5-4 and TRBJ2-7, with TRBD2 matching 14 bases. Trimming removed 0 bases from V and 2 bases from J; junction bases left unmatched: 4. CDR1 is SGHNT and CDR2 is YYREEE in the germline V gene (reference sequence). This CDR3 contains 17 residues. CDR3 sequence (DNA): TGTGCCAGCAGCTTGGGGACTAGCGGGAGGAGGACCTACGAGCAGTACTTC. Residues: CASSLGTSGRRTYEQYF.

This clone was seen only once. The rearrangement joins TRBV28 to TRBJ2-7; 10 nucleotides agree with TRBD1. The CDR3 contains 16 residues. In germline, CDR1 is MDHEN, CDR2 SYDVKM. V lost 6 bases and J lost 3; bases outside the gene matches: 11. The CDR3 here is CASSSRLGQGFYEQYF. In DNA form, the CDR3 reads TGTGCCAGCAGCTCCAGGTTGGGACAGGGGTTCTACGAGCAGTACTTC. The full variable domain, its missing parts supplied by reference TRBV28 and TRBJ2-7, is DVKVTQSSRYLVKRTGEKVFLECVQDMDHENMFWYRQDPGLGLRLIYFSYDVKMKEKGDIPEGYSVSREKKERFSLILESASTNQTSMYLCASSSRLGQGFYEQYFGPGTRLTVT.